This T cell receptor (beta chain) was obtained from a study of blood T cell repertoires in COVID-19. Study-wide background: The United States, Italy and Spain supplied acute and convalescent COVID-19 samples.

Authors' analysis steps: Amplified reference gene primers provided the basis for estimating nucleated cell counts. Produced via immunoSEQ multiplex PCR; TCRdb's table is partial and in-frame only. The V and J calls and clone size were taken over from that table, and D and trimming were inferred from the DNA. The data show 200,000 to 250,000 clones, with 85% to 90% seen just once and about 2.2% held by the top ten. V was clipped by 7 bases and J by 6 bases, with 13 bases between them. In germline, CDR1 is MNHEY, CDR2 SMNVEV (reference sequence). There are 13 residues in the CDR3. Input material: peripheral blood. The chain employs TRBV27 and TRBJ1-5; the D gene is possibly TRBD1 (5 bases). This sequence originates from a woman aged 50 to 65 with acute or convalescent COVID-19. CDR3 sequence (DNA): TGTGCCAGCACGGGCCGGGGGGGTCAGCCCCAGCATTTT. Amino acid sequence: CASTGRGGQPQHF.